One and the same sample provided the 31 T cell receptor beta chains below, sequenced in a study of shared clonotypes between healthy human individuals. Sequenced by immunoSEQ multiplex PCR; TCRdb stores in-frame clones only, minus some. This repertoire shows some 630,000 clones, approximately 75% found once; its top ten account for about 1.8%. The sequencing sample was made of memory CD4+ T cells sorted from blood. Sample subset: CD45RA-negative fraction. Source of these receptors: a woman between 25 and 40 years old in good health.

This chain links TRBV19 with TRBJ2-3; 8 bases line up with TRBD1. CDR1 and CDR2 (germline): LNHDA, SQIVND (reference sequence). This CDR3 region has 13 residues. V lost 8 bases, J lost 0 bases, and 1 base stayed unmatched. The CDR3 sequence is CASRQGSTDTQYF. The CDR3 DNA is TGTGCCAGTCGACAGGGGAGCACAGATACGCAGTATTTT.

V is TRBV14 and J is TRBJ2-7, with D possibly being TRBD2 (5 bases). V gave up 6 bases and J gave up 1 base, with 16 bases separating them. The CDR3 length is 15 residues. Germline CDR1 is SGHDN and CDR2 is FVKESK. The CDR3 is CASSPNPDSSYEQYF. CDR3 nucleotides: TGTGCCAGCAGTCCAAATCCGGACTCGTCCTACGAGCAGTACTTC.

The chain employs TRBV7-7 and TRBJ2-7; D not resolved. V was pared by 2 bases and J by 2 bases, with 7 bases between. The germline gives CDR1 SSHAT, CDR2 FNYEAQ (reference sequence). The CDR3 length is 13 residues. The CDR3 DNA reads TGTGCCAGCAGCTTACACGCCCCCTACGAGCAGTACTTC. Translating it yields CASSLHAPYEQYF. The full variable domain, in which reference TRBV7-7 and TRBJ2-7 provide the parts outside the CDR3, is GAGVSQSPRYKVTKRGQDVTLRCDPISSHATLYWYQQALGQGPEFLTYFNYEAQPDKSGLPSDRFSAERPEGSISTLTIQRTEQRDSAMYRCASSLHAPYEQYFGPGTRLTVT.

In the case of this clone: The same CDR3 arises from other DNA sequences in this sample as well. The rearrangement links TRBV19 to TRBJ2-3; 8 bases are a match to TRBD1. Per germline, CDR1 LNHDA and CDR2 SQIVND (reference sequence). Unmatched junction bases numbered 3, after V lost 3 bases and J lost 4 bases. The CDR3 runs to 14 residues. The CDR3 reads CASSIRGRSDTQYF. The CDR3 nucleotides read TGTGCCAGTAGTATCAGGGGGCGATCAGATACGCAGTATTTT.

This clone has just one count. This chain uses TRBV30 with TRBJ1-2; 7 positions match TRBD1. CDR3 length: 17 residues. Germline V lookup: CDR1 GTSNPN, CDR2 SVGIG (reference sequence). J gave up 1 base and V 1 base, and 12 bases lay outside the gene matches. The DNA of the CDR3 is TGTGCCTGGAGTGACCGGAGACAGGGAAACCATAACTATGGCTACACCTTC. Its protein product is CAWSDRRQGNHNYGYTF. Using reference TRBV30 and TRBJ1-2 for the parts outside the CDR3, the full variable domain is SQTIHQWPATLVQPVGSPLSLECTVEGTSNPNLYWYRQAAGRGLQLLFYSVGIGQISSEVPQNLSASRPQDRQFILSSKKLLLSDSGFYLCAWSDRRQGNHNYGYTFGSGTRLTVV.

The chain uses TRBV6-1 and TRBJ2-7; D unresolved. The CDR3 sequence is 11 residues long. Germline V gene sequence: CDR1 MNHNS, CDR2 SASEGT. V lost 7 bases to trimming and J lost 2 bases, with 6 bases between them. CDR3 sequence: CASISTYEQYF. As DNA, the CDR3 is TGTGCCAGCATCTCGACCTACGAGCAGTACTTC.

V is TRBV19 and J is TRBJ2-5, with 10 bases fitting TRBD1. The CDR3 runs to 15 residues. V dropped 10 bases and J dropped 4; count of bases not matched to a gene: 12. Germline values: CDR1 LNHDA, CDR2 SQIVND (reference sequence). DNA for the CDR3: TGTGCCACCCTACAGTCGACAGGGGGCGTAGAGACCCAGTACTTC. Translation: CATLQSTGGVETQYF.

The chain joins TRBV5-5 to TRBJ1-5; a weak D match, TRBD1 (5 bases). Per germline, CDR1 SGHKS and CDR2 YYEKEE (reference sequence). Trimming cost V 0 bases and J 3 bases, with 7 bases left between them. The CDR3 is 14 residues long. CDR3 sequence: CASSLAGNNQPQHF. In nucleotides, the CDR3 is TGTGCCAGCAGCTTGGCAGGGAACAATCAGCCCCAGCATTTT.

The table lists this clone with a few counts. The same CDR3 arises from other DNA sequences in this sample as well. The rearrangement uses TRBV28 and TRBJ2-1; 8 bases line up with TRBD1. The ends lost 7 bases at V and 6 bases at J; junction bases unmatched: 5. Germline V gives CDR1 MDHEN, CDR2 SYDVKM. The CDR3 loop spans 13 amino acids. CDR3 DNA: TGTGCCAGCACGACAGGGGTCGGCAATGAGCAGTTCTTC. Its translation: CASTTGVGNEQFF.

The V and J genes are TRBV11-2 and TRBJ2-7; D is ambiguous. V lost 5 bases, J lost 6 bases, and 23 bases lay in between. The CDR3 consists of 16 residues. CDR1 SGHAT and CDR2 FQNNGV come from the germline V gene. The CDR3 loop is CASSPSFVSLVVEQYF. CDR3 in DNA: TGTGCCAGCAGCCCGAGCTTTGTCTCCCTCGTGGTCGAGCAGTACTTC.

This chain connects TRBV30 to TRBJ2-5, with 11 bases that match TRBD2. The DNA end is a closer match to TRBJ2-7, so the J assignment may be wrong. Germline V gene sequence: CDR1 GTSNPN, CDR2 SVGIG (reference sequence). The CDR3 has 13 amino acids. CDR3 sequence reads: CAWTSGRFYEQYF. Written as DNA, the CDR3 is TGTGCCTGGACTAGCGGGAGGTTCTACGAGCAGTACTTC.

The chain employs TRBV7-9 and TRBJ1-2; D is ambiguous. This CDR3 is built from 14 residues. Looked up from germline, CDR1 is SEHNR and CDR2 is FQNEAQ (reference sequence). V was cut by 6 bases and J by 4 bases, with 15 bases left in between. CDR3 amino acids: CASRAARYGYGYTF. The CDR3 region has the DNA TGTGCCAGCAGGGCCGCCCGTTACGGCTATGGCTACACCTTC. The full variable domain, completed using reference TRBV7-9 and TRBJ1-2, is DTGVSQNPRHKITKRGQNVTFRCDPISEHNRLYWYRQTLGQGPEFLTYFQNEAQLEKSRLLSDRFSAERPKGSFSTLEIQRTEQGDSAMYLCASRAARYGYGYTFGSGTRLTVV.

The chain recombines TRBV5-4 with TRBJ2-3; 10 bases are shared with TRBD2. The V segment lost 0 bases and the J segment 8 bases; nucleotides outside the gene matches: 9. From germline, CDR1 is SGHNT and CDR2 YYREEE (reference sequence). The length of the CDR3 is 16 residues. The CDR3 bases are TGTGCCAGCAGCTTGGTTACCCTAGCGGGAGTGGGTACGCAGTATTTT. Its protein product is CASSLVTLAGVGTQYF.

This rearrangement joins TRBV14 to TRBJ1-1; possible D gene TRBD1, 5 bases. V was cut by 3 bases and J by 5 bases, with 19 bases left in between. The germline V gene encodes CDR1 SGHDN and CDR2 FVKESK. This CDR3 comprises 16 residues. The CDR3 DNA reads as TGTGCCAGCAGCCACCTCGAAGGGATCGGGGGAACTGAAGCTTTCTTT. The encoded protein is CASSHLEGIGGTEAFF.

The rearrangement links TRBV27 to TRBJ1-2; TRBD1 might be the D (5 bases). There are 14 residues in the CDR3. The V gene lost 0 bases and the J gene lost 6 bases, with 11 bases spanning the gap. Germline CDR1 is MNHEY and CDR2 is SMNVEV (reference sequence). In nucleotides, the CDR3 is TGTGCCAGCAGTTTATCGAATAGGGGTAATGGCTACACCTTC. Translation gives CASSLSNRGNGYTF.

The chain has TRBV28 and TRBJ2-1, with 7 bases aligning to TRBD1. Germline CDR1 is MDHEN and CDR2 is SYDVKM. This CDR3 is 16 amino acids long. J was trimmed by 0 bases and V by 6 bases; bases with no gene match: 8. The CDR3 protein is CASRPAGGSSYNEQFF. CDR3 nucleotides: TGTGCCAGCAGACCCGCAGGGGGTAGCTCCTACAATGAGCAGTTCTTC.

The chain couples TRBV29-1 to TRBJ1-3, with D possibly TRBD1 on 5 matching bases. With 4 bases removed from V and 0 bases from J, the gap between germline ends came to 10 bases. Germline V gives CDR1 SQVTM, CDR2 ANQGSEA. The CDR3 is made up of 14 amino acids. The CDR3 is CSVGGGLSGNTIYF. Written as DNA, the CDR3 is TGCAGCGTTGGGGGGGGACTCTCTGGAAACACCATATATTTT.

The chain couples TRBV11-2 to TRBJ2-1, with TRBD1 matching over 7 bases. Germline CDR1 SGHAT, CDR2 FQNNGV. The CDR3 sequence is 16 residues long. With V trimmed by 5 bases and J by 5 bases, 12 bases remained unmatched. CDR3 coding DNA: TGTGCCAGCAGCCTCAGTCCGGACAGGCGGCACAATGAGCAGTTCTTC. Its translation: CASSLSPDRRHNEQFF.

The V gene is TRBV4-1, the J gene TRBJ2-3; D not resolved. Germline-derived CDR1 and CDR2 are MGHRA and YSYEKL. V was trimmed by 0 bases and J by 3 bases, leaving 10 bases between them. CDR3 length: 15 residues. The DNA of the CDR3 is TGCGCCAGCAGCCAAGATTGGCGGCCAACAGATACGCAGTATTTT. It codes for CASSQDWRPTDTQYF.

The CDR3 region has the DNA TGTGCCAGCAGTTTTTCACCCCCCCCGGGCACCGGGGAGCTGTTTTTT. This sequence encodes CASSFSPPPGTGELFF. The rearrangement joins TRBV28 to TRBJ2-2; D is unresolved. Germline V gene data show CDR1 as MDHEN and CDR2 as SYDVKM. V was clipped by 3 bases and J by 4 bases, with 15 bases between them. CDR3 length: 16 residues. Filled out from reference TRBV28 and TRBJ2-2, the complete variable domain reads DVKVTQSSRYLVKRTGEKVFLECVQDMDHENMFWYRQDPGLGLRLIYFSYDVKMKEKGDIPEGYSVSREKKERFSLILESASTNQTSMYLCASSFSPPPGTGELFFGEGSRLTVL.

The table lists this clone with a few counts. The same CDR3 arises from other DNA sequences in this sample as well. CDR3: CASSPGTSTGELFF. The CDR3 DNA follows: TGCGCCAGCAGCCCCGGGACCTCCACCGGGGAGCTGTTTTTT. The chain has TRBV5-1 and TRBJ2-2; D may be TRBD1 or TRBD2 (5 bases each). The CDR3 spans 14 residues. Trimming removed 4 bases at V and 4 bases at J, with 11 bases between. Germline V gene sequence: CDR1 SGHRS, CDR2 YFSETQ.

The rearrangement joins TRBV7-8 to TRBJ2-2; 10 positions match TRBD2. Germline V gives CDR1 SGHVS, CDR2 FQNEAQ. With V trimmed by 1 base and J by 4 bases, 6 bases remained unmatched. The CDR3 consists of 17 residues. The CDR3 sequence: CASSLGEAGGRTGELFF. For the CDR3, the DNA is TGTGCCAGCAGCTTAGGGGAAGCGGGAGGGCGCACCGGGGAGCTGTTTTTT.

The chain recombines TRBV7-3 with TRBJ2-5; D possibly uses TRBD1 or TRBD2 (5 bases each). The germline gives CDR1 SGHTA, CDR2 FQGTGA. Trimming took 5 bases from V and 3 from J, leaving 13 bases between them. The CDR3 loop spans 14 amino acids. CDR3 protein: CASSPTAVKETQYF. The CDR3, as DNA: TGTGCCAGCAGCCCGACAGCGGTGAAAGAGACCCAGTACTTC.

This chain uses TRBV29-1 with TRBJ2-7; 10 bases are a match to TRBD1. In germline, CDR1 is SQVTM, CDR2 ANQGSEA. V lost 5 bases and J lost 5; bases outside the gene matches: 6. The CDR3 totals 13 residues. CDR3: CSVPGQGLHEQYF. For the CDR3, the DNA is TGCAGCGTTCCGGGACAGGGGCTTCACGAGCAGTACTTC.

Concerning this clone: A far larger clone is just one base off, so this is likely a read error. CDR3 residues: CASSHTGNTEAFF. The CDR3, as DNA: TGTGCCAGCAGCCATACAGGGAACACTGAAGCTTTCTTT. This sequence joins TRBV6-1 and TRBJ1-1, with a possible D match to TRBD1 (5 bases). Germline V gene sequence: CDR1 MNHNS, CDR2 SASEGT. V lost 6 bases, J lost 1 base, and 9 bases lay in between. The CDR3 spans 13 residues.

V usage is TRBV6-6 and J usage is TRBJ1-5, with a possible D match to TRBD1 (6 bases). Germline values: CDR1 MNHNY, CDR2 SVGAGI (reference sequence). The length of the CDR3 is 16 residues. Trimming removed 5 bases from V and 5 bases from J, with 19 bases in between. The CDR3 spells CASSPFAGQMDQPQHF. The CDR3 region has the DNA TGTGCCAGCAGTCCCTTCGCTGGACAGATGGATCAGCCCCAGCATTTT.

The rearrangement joins TRBV28 to TRBJ1-1, with TRBD1 matching 10 bases. The trim removed 7 bases at V and 12 bases at J, leaving 23 bases unmatched. Germline V gives CDR1 MDHEN, CDR2 SYDVKM. The CDR3 contains 17 residues. In DNA, the CDR3 is TGTGCCAGCACCACAGAGGGGGACAGGGGTAGGATAGGGAGGACTTTCTTT. Protein sequence: CASTTEGDRGRIGRTFF.

The rearrangement joins TRBV11-2 to TRBJ1-5; 7 bases are shared with TRBD1. The CDR3 has 14 residues. Unmatched junction bases numbered 6, after V lost 5 bases and J lost 5 bases. Germline V CDR1 and CDR2: SGHAT, FQNNGV. The CDR3 DNA sequence: TGTGCCAGCAGCCAAAGCAGGGGGGATCAGCCCCAGCATTTT. This gives the protein CASSQSRGDQPQHF.

The chain joins TRBV9 to TRBJ2-2; perhaps TRBD1 as D (7 bases). This CDR3 contains 15 residues. The V end lost 7 bases, the J end lost 5 bases, and 18 bases lay between the germline ends. Per germline, CDR1 SGDLS and CDR2 YYNGEE. The CDR3 DNA sequence: TGTGCCAGCGGTACAGGGGTCGGGACTACCGGGGAGCTGTTTTTT. It specifies CASGTGVGTTGELFF.

The chain couples TRBV27 to TRBJ2-5; possible D gene TRBD2, 5 bases. The V and J ends lost 10 bases and 5 bases respectively, with 14 bases between them. CDR3 length: 12 residues. The germline V gene has CDR1 MNHEY and CDR2 SMNVEV (reference sequence). The CDR3, as DNA: TGTGCCACTCGGACTCAAGCGGAGACCCAGTACTTC. Residues: CATRTQAETQYF.

The V and J genes are TRBV18 and TRBJ2-1; tentatively, D is TRBD1 or TRBD2 (5 bases each). The CDR3 has 16 residues. Germline CDR1 reads KGHSH; CDR2 reads LQKENI. V was shortened by 4 bases and J by 8 bases, with 21 bases between the two germline ends. CDR3 nucleotides: TGTGCCAGCTCACTACGTACCGGGACGTCGACCGATGAGCAGTTCTTC. This codes for CASSLRTGTSTDEQFF.